Following are 27 T cell receptor beta chains from one sample sequenced in a study of B cell selection in AIRE deficiency. Assay used: immunoSEQ multiplex PCR; TCRdb lists only in-frame clones, some missing. The repertoire holds 20,000 to 25,000 clones, with around 97% as singletons. Conventional CD4 T cells were sorted as CD4+CD127+ cells. The specimen sequenced was conventional CD4+ T cells sorted from PBMCs. These receptors were obtained from a human donor with AIRE deficiency.

The chain is built from TRBV28 and TRBJ2-2; the match to TRBD1 covers 10 bases. With V trimmed by 8 bases and J by 2 bases, 2 bases remained unmatched. The CDR3 is made up of 14 amino acids. The germline gives CDR1 MDHEN, CDR2 SYDVKM. The DNA for the CDR3 is TGTGCCAGCTGGGACAGGGGAAACACCGGGGAGCTGTTTTTT. Encoded protein: CASWDRGNTGELFF.

This clone was recorded once. The chain joins TRBV29-1 to TRBJ2-1; maybe TRBD1 (6 bases). The length of the CDR3 is 12 residues. CDR1 is SQVTM, CDR2 ANQGSEA, per germline. V lost 7 bases to trimming and J lost 6 bases, with 13 bases between them. The CDR3 DNA sequence: TGCAGCGCAACCAAACAGGGCAATGAGCAGTTCTTC. Its protein is CSATKQGNEQFF.

The V gene is TRBV28, the J gene TRBJ1-5; no firm D call. The V end lost 5 bases, the J end lost 3 bases, and 2 bases lay between the germline ends. This CDR3 is 11 amino acids long. Germline V gene data show CDR1 as MDHEN and CDR2 as SYDVKM. This CDR3 is CASSPNQPQHF. CDR3 nucleotide sequence: TGTGCCAGCAGTCCCAATCAGCCCCAGCATTTT.

This clone was detected only once. Within the sample, other DNA sequences also encode this same CDR3. The chain couples TRBV9 to TRBJ1-2; D is unresolved. V was clipped by 1 base and J by 0 bases, with 4 bases between them. CDR3 size: 13 residues. Per the germline V gene, CDR1 is SGDLS and CDR2 is YYNGEE. CDR3 in amino acids: CASSVTTNYGYTF. CDR3 DNA sequence: TGTGCCAGCAGCGTAACCACTAACTATGGCTACACCTTC.

V gene TRBV4-3 combines with J gene TRBJ2-7; 9 bases agree with TRBD1. CDR3 size: 16 residues. The germline V gene has CDR1 LGHNA and CDR2 YSLEER. V dropped 3 bases and J dropped 4; count of bases not matched to a gene: 10. The chain's CDR3 is CASSHGTTGGAYEQYF. CDR3 DNA sequence: TGCGCCAGCAGCCACGGAACCACAGGGGGCGCATACGAGCAGTACTTC.

The chain uses TRBV7-3 and TRBJ2-1, with D possibly TRBD1 on 6 matching bases. This CDR3 spans 15 amino acids. From germline, CDR1 is SGHTA and CDR2 FQGTGA. The V gene lost 1 base and the J gene lost 7 bases, with 14 bases spanning the gap. This chain's CDR3 is CASSLSTGHLNEQFF. As DNA, the CDR3 is TGTGCCAGCAGCTTAAGTACGGGACATCTAAATGAGCAGTTCTTC.

The chain carries TRBV11-2 and TRBJ2-5; 8 bases match TRBD2. The CDR3 loop spans 16 amino acids. Germline CDR1 reads SGHAT; CDR2 reads FQNNGV. J was trimmed by 5 bases and V by 5 bases; bases with no gene match: 13. The CDR3 coding sequence is TGTGCCAGCAGCCCCGAACGGGGGGGGCCGGGGGAGACCCAGTACTTC. Protein: CASSPERGGPGETQYF.

The chain recombines TRBV11-2 with TRBJ2-1; 8 positions agree with TRBD2. The CDR3 extends over 16 amino acids. Germline-derived CDR1 and CDR2 are SGHAT and FQNNGV. J gave up 2 bases and V 2 bases, and 5 bases lay outside the gene matches. DNA for the CDR3: TGTGCCAGCAGCTTAACCGGTAGCGGGGCCTACAATGAGCAGTTCTTC. Its translation is CASSLTGSGAYNEQFF.

This chain connects TRBV4-3 to TRBJ2-3, with 12 nucleotides matching TRBD1. This CDR3 is built from 18 residues. In germline, CDR1 is LGHNA, CDR2 YSLEER. V was pared by 0 bases and J by 5 bases, with 9 bases of the junction left unmatched. The CDR3 loop is CASSQEGGDRGLVDTQYF. The CDR3 DNA reads as TGCGCCAGCAGCCAAGAAGGCGGGGACAGGGGGCTTGTAGATACGCAGTATTTT.

The rearrangement uses TRBV28 and TRBJ1-2; D unresolved. Between the trimmed V and J ends, which lost 10 bases and 0 bases, there was a span of 15 bases. Germline CDR1 and CDR2: MDHEN and SYDVKM. The CDR3 is made up of 14 amino acids. In DNA, the CDR3 is TGTGCCACCCTCCGGCCGAGTGCTAACTATGGCTACACCTTC. Amino acids: CATLRPSANYGYTF.

The V gene is TRBV19, the J gene TRBJ2-3; 10 bases fit TRBD1. Germline trimming cut 4 bases from V and 1 base from J; bases unmatched to any gene: 8. CDR3 length: 17 amino acids. Germline CDR1 LNHDA, CDR2 SQIVND (reference sequence). Written as DNA, the CDR3 is TGTGCCAGTAGTAACCCGGGACAGGGGTTGGGCACAGATACGCAGTATTTT. Its protein is CASSNPGQGLGTDTQYF.

V gene TRBV15 combines with J gene TRBJ1-1; D uncertain. The CDR3 runs to 15 residues. In germline, CDR1 is LNHNV, CDR2 YYDKDF (reference sequence). Trimming stripped 6 bases from V and 4 bases from J, with 18 bases between. Written as DNA, the CDR3 is TGTGCCACCAGGACGGGCCTCGGCCTCACCACTGAAGCTTTCTTT. Its translation: CATRTGLGLTTEAFF.

This clone was detected once. The chain carries TRBV7-8 and TRBJ2-3, with a weak D call TRBD1 (6 bases). V was trimmed by 5 bases and J by 2 bases, leaving 26 bases between them. Germline assignment: CDR1 SGHVS and CDR2 FQNEAQ. The CDR3 spans 19 residues. The CDR3 region is CASSLRDPSRGIPTDTQYF. CDR3 nucleotides: TGTGCCAGCAGCCTCCGGGACCCCTCGAGGGGGATACCCACAGATACGCAGTATTTT. The whole variable domain, remainder taken from reference TRBV7-8 and TRBJ2-3, is GAGVSQSPRYKVAKRGQDVALRCDPISGHVSLFWYQQALGQGPEFLTYFQNEAQLDKSGLPSDRFFAERPEGSVSTLKIQRTQQEDSAVYLCASSLRDPSRGIPTDTQYFGPGTRLTVL.

The chain is built from TRBV4-1 and TRBJ2-5, with D unresolved. Trimming left V 1 base short and J 4 bases short, with 7 bases between. The CDR3 contains 13 residues. Germline values: CDR1 MGHRA, CDR2 YSYEKL. The CDR3, as DNA: TGCGCCAGCAGCCAAGCCGAACGAGAGACCCAGTACTTC. This codes for CASSQAERETQYF.

This clone was seen only a few times. CDR3 sequence reads: CASTESGGLAYEQYF. CDR3 coding DNA: TGTGCCAGCACCGAAAGCGGGGGCTTAGCCTACGAGCAGTACTTC. V gene TRBV6-1 combines with J gene TRBJ2-7, with TRBD2 matching over 8 bases. This CDR3 region has 15 residues. J was trimmed by 2 bases and V by 7 bases; bases with no gene match: 10. CDR1 is MNHNS and CDR2 is SASEGT in the germline V gene.

This chain uses TRBV4-2 with TRBJ1-3; D is undetermined. CDR3 length equals 18 residues. V was clipped by 1 base and J by 1 base, with 17 bases between them. Germline-derived CDR1 and CDR2 are LGHNA and YNFKEQ. CDR3 nucleotides: TGTGCCAGCAGCCAAGTTTCTGTAACGGGCTGGTCTGGAAACACCATATATTTT. Translating it yields CASSQVSVTGWSGNTIYF.

The V call is TRBV4-2, the J call TRBJ2-7, with 8 bases identical to TRBD1. The CDR3 sequence is 18 residues long. V trimming: 1 base; J trimming: 5 bases; junction bases outside the gene matches: 16. Germline V gene sequence: CDR1 LGHNA, CDR2 YNFKEQ. The CDR3 DNA reads as TGTGCCAGCAGCCAAGCCCCGACGGCCCGGACAGGGCGGAACGAGCAGTACTTC. It encodes CASSQAPTARTGRNEQYF.

The rearrangement joins TRBV28 to TRBJ1-2; 7 nucleotides match TRBD1. Trimming removed 5 bases from V and 0 bases from J; junction bases left unmatched: 3. CDR1 MDHEN and CDR2 SYDVKM come from the germline V gene. The CDR3 is 14 residues long. The CDR3 nucleotides read TGTGCCAGCAGTCGGGACAGTTCTAACTATGGCTACACCTTC. Translating gives CASSRDSSNYGYTF.

The V and J genes are TRBV7-3 and TRBJ2-1, with unresolved D. CDR3 length: 15 residues. V lost 5 bases and J 1 base, leaving 12 bases between the germline ends. Germline V gives CDR1 SGHTA, CDR2 FQGTGA. The CDR3 region is CASSLSRLSYNEQFF. In DNA form, the CDR3 reads TGTGCCAGCAGCCTATCCCGCTTATCCTACAATGAGCAGTTCTTC.

V is TRBV6-1 and J is TRBJ2-3; TRBD2 matches 13 bases. The CDR3 sequence is 15 residues long. Germline V gives CDR1 MNHNS, CDR2 SASEGT. The ends lost 5 bases at V and 4 bases at J; junction bases unmatched: 3. CDR3 nucleotide sequence: TGTGCCAGCAGTCGGACTAGCGGGGGTTCAGATACGCAGTATTTT. Translation gives CASSRTSGGSDTQYF.

This sequence joins TRBV7-8 and TRBJ1-6; weak D call: TRBD1 (6 bases). The germline V and J ends were trimmed by 2 bases and 7 bases, with 15 bases remaining between them. This CDR3 has 16 residues. Germline V gene sequence: CDR1 SGHVS, CDR2 FQNEAQ. In DNA form, the CDR3 reads TGTGCCAGCAGCTTAACGGTCAGGGGTGGGAATTCACCCCTCCACTTT. Amino acid sequence: CASSLTVRGGNSPLHF. The variable domain in full, completed from reference TRBV7-8 and TRBJ1-6, reads GAGVSQSPRYKVAKRGQDVALRCDPISGHVSLFWYQQALGQGPEFLTYFQNEAQLDKSGLPSDRFFAERPEGSVSTLKIQRTQQEDSAVYLCASSLTVRGGNSPLHFGNGTRLTVT.

The J gene is TRBJ2-1, the V gene TRBV20-1, with D perhaps TRBD1 or TRBD2 (5 bases each). The CDR3 totals 10 residues. V shed 8 bases and J shed 7 bases, with 9 bases lying between them. Germline V CDR1 and CDR2: DFQATT, SNEGSKA (reference sequence). CDR3 sequence: CSQWGNEQFF. CDR3 nucleotides: TGCAGTCAGTGGGGGAATGAGCAGTTCTTC.

The gene calls are TRBV10-3 and TRBJ2-7; D tentatively fits TRBD1 or TRBD2 (5 bases each). The CDR3 runs to 11 residues. V lost 8 bases and J 2 bases, leaving 7 bases between the germline ends. Germline V gene sequence: CDR1 ENHRY, CDR2 SYGVKD. CDR3 protein: CAIGGPYEQYF. As DNA, the CDR3 is TGTGCCATCGGGGGTCCCTACGAGCAGTACTTC.

This clone has only one observation. The rearrangement links TRBV11-3 to TRBJ1-1; 7 nucleotides agree with TRBD1. V lost 5 bases, J lost 5 bases, and 2 bases stayed unmatched. The CDR3 consists of 12 residues. The germline V gene has CDR1 SGHNT and CDR2 YENEEA. CDR3 residues: CASSIQGTEAFF. In DNA form, the CDR3 reads TGTGCCAGCAGCATACAGGGGACTGAAGCTTTCTTT. Variable domain in full (rest from reference TRBV11-3 and TRBJ1-1): EAGVVQSPRYKIIEKKQPVAFWCNPISGHNTLYWYLQNLGQGPELLIRYENEEAVDDSQLPKDRFSAERLKGVDSTLKIQPAELGDSAVYLCASSIQGTEAFFGQGTRLTVV.

This clone occurred once. The rearrangement joins TRBV5-8 to TRBJ1-5; D unresolved. There are 15 residues in the CDR3. Germline CDR1 is SGHTS and CDR2 is YDEGEE. The V and J ends lost 3 bases and 4 bases respectively, with 14 bases between them. The chain's CDR3 is CASSSSRRENQPQHF. CDR3 coding DNA: TGTGCCAGCAGCTCCAGTCGGAGGGAGAATCAGCCCCAGCATTTT.

The J gene is TRBJ2-1, the V gene TRBV9, with D possibly being TRBD2 (6 bases). The CDR3 loop spans 16 amino acids. Germline loops: CDR1 SGDLS, CDR2 YYNGEE. Trimming stripped 0 bases from V and 1 base from J, with 11 bases between. In DNA form, the CDR3 reads TGTGCCAGCAGCGTAGGGGGGACTGGTTCCTACAATGAGCAGTTCTTC. This translates into CASSVGGTGSYNEQFF.

This chain connects TRBV20-1 to TRBJ1-1; perhaps TRBD1 as D (5 bases). Germline lookup yields CDR1 DFQATT and CDR2 SNEGSKA (reference sequence). This CDR3 comprises 10 residues. The chain's CDR3 is CTPGETEAFF. Here the CDR3 DNA reads TGCACCCCGGGGGAGACAGAAGCTTTCTTT.